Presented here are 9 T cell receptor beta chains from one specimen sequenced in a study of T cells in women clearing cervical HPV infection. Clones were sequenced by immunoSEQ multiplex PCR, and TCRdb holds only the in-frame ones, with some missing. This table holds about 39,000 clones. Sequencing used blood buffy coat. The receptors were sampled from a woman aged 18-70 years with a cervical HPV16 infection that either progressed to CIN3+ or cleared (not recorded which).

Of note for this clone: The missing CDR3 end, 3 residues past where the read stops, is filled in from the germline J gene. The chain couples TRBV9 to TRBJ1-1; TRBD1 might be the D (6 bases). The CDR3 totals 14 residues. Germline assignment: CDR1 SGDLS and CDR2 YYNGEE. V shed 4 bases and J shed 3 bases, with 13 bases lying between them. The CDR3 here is CASSIGTPYTEAFF. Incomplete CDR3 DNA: TGTGCCAGCAGCATTGGGACACCTTACACTGAA.

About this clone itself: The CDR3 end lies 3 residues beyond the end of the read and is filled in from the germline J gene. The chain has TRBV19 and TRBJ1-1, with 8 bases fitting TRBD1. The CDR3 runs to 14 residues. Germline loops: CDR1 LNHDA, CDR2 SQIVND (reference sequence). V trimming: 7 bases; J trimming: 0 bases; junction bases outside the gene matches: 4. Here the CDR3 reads CASTPGQVNTEAFF. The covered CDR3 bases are TGTGCCAGTACCCCGGGACAGGTGAACACTGAA.

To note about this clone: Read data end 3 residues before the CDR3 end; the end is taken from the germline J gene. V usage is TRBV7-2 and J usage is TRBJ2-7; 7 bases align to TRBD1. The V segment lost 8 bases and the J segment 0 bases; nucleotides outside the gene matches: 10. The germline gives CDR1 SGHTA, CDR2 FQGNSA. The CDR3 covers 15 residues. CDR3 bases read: TGTGCCAGCGACCCGACAGGGATCCACTCCTACGAG. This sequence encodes CASDPTGIHSYE. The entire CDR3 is CASDPTGIHSYEQYF.

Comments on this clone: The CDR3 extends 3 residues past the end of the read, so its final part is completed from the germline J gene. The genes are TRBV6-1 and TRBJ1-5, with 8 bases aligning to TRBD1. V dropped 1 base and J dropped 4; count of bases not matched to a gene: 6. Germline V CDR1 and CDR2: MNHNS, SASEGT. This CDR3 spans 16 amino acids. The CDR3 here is CASSEETGGRNQPQHF. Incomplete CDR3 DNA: TGTGCCAGCAGTGAAGAAACAGGGGGAAGGAATCAGCCC.

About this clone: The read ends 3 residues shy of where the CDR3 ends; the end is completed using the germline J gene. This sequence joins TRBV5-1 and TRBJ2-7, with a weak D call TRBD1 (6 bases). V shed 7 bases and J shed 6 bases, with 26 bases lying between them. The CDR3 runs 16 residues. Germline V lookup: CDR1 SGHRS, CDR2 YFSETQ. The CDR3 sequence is CASARGNRDQGPEQYF. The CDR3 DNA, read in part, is TGCGCCAGCGCTAGGGGAAACAGGGACCAGGGCCCCGAG.

CDR3 DNA, as far as it was read: TGTGCCAGTAGTATTTTTCAGAGGGGCGATTCGGACATT. Protein sequence: CASSIFQRGDSDI. The entire CDR3 protein is CASSIFQRGDSDIQYF. The gene calls are TRBV19 and TRBJ2-4; perhaps D is TRBD1 or TRBD2 (5 bases each). Sequencing ends 3 residues short of the CDR3 end; the germline J gene provides the rest. Trimming left V 3 bases short and J 8 bases short, with 20 bases between. The germline V gene encodes CDR1 LNHDA and CDR2 SQIVND (reference sequence). The length of the CDR3 is 16 residues.

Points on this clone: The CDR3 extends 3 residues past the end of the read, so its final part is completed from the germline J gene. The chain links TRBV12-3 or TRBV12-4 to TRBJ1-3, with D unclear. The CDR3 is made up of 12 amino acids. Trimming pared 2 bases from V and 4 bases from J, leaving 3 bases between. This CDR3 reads CASSLRGNTIYF. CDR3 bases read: TGTGCCAGCAGTTTAAGGGGAAACACC.

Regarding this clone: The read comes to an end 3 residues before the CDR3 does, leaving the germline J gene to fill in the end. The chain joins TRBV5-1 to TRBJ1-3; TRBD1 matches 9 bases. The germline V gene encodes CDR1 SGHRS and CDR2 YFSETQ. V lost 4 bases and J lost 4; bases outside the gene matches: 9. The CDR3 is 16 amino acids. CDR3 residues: CASSTGQGRWGNTIYF. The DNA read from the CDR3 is TGCGCCAGCAGCACCGGACAGGGGAGGTGGGGAAACACC.

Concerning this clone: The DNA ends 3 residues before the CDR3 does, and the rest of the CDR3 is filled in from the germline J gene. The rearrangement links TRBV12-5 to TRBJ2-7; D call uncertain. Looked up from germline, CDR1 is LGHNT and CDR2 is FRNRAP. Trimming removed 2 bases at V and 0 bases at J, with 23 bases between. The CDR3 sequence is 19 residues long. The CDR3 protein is CASGLFQGLGHRYSYEQYF. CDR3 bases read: TGTGCTAGTGGTTTGTTTCAAGGCTTAGGGCACCGTTACTCCTACGAG. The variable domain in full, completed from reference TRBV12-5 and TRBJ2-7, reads DARVTQTPRHKVTEMGQEVTMRCQPILGHNTVFWYRQTMMQGLELLAYFRNRAPLDDSGMPKDRFSAEMPDATLATLKIQPSEPRDSAVYFCASGLFQGLGHRYSYEQYFGPGTRLTVT.